This TCR beta chain was sequenced during a study of T cells after somatic rescue of genetic block (dated by TCRdb to 2019 to 2021). About the study as a whole: The study assessed how robust, over the long term, a T-cell system was when the system had developed through somatic rescue of a genetic block in T-cell development.

Cut back by 8 bases and 4 bases, the V and J ends lie 6 bases apart. Measured from the cysteine to the phenylalanine, the CDR3 is 11 residues long. Of all the DNA, just the CDR3 is kept, 33 bases in frame from base 1. In the germline V gene, CDR1 corresponds to MDHEN and CDR2 to SYDVKM. Libraries came from the immunoSEQ multiplex PCR assay. What TCRdb holds here is the immuneACCESS table cut down to in-frame rearrangements. Part of the clones is not present; checked against another copy, under half of the missing clones reflect an unresolved V gene, and the others are unexplained. This sample is represented by some 15,000 clones; over 70% of them were singletons. The ten largest clones add up to approximately 15% of the sample. With regard to this clone: Its antigen has not been determined. Within one base of it there is no much larger clone, and no base qualities were kept.

Sequenced material: peripheral blood mononuclear cells (PBMCs). The receptor comes from a boy between 10 and 17 years old. The receptor chain draws on TRBV28 and TRBJ1-3, and possibly TRBD1, on 6 matching bases. The CDR3 protein sequence reads: CASGQGNTIYF. The sequenced DNA is TGTGCCAGCGGACAGGGAAACACCATATATTTT.